This is a list of T cell receptor beta chains from one sample in a study of T-cell memory formation after mild COVID-19. TCRdb recomputed calls from the 5' RACE reads with MiXCR, one row per CDR3 protein. Of roughly 200,000 distinct CDR3 sequences listed, around 21% are singletons. Sequenced: PBMCs or a T cell subset sorted from them (not recorded which). The receptors stem from an adult woman who had mild COVID-19 (a few samples of this study predate the infection). Cell type and time point are not known. The CDR3 runs from the conserved cysteine through the conserved F or W. The D gene is left open where the match is weak. Only some rows state a clone size, as once, few, many or a class for expanded clones.

clone size | D gene | J gene | V gene | CDR3 protein | CDR3 DNA
few | NA | TRBJ2-3 | TRBV6-5 | CASSYRDGGTDTQYF | TGTGCCAGCAGTTACAGGGACGGTGGTACAGATACGCAGTATTTT
few | NA | TRBJ2-5 | TRBV7-9 | CASSTRDAQRETQYF | TGTGCCAGCAGTACCCGGGACGCACAGAGGGAGACCCAGTACTTC
NA | NA | TRBJ1-2 | TRBV7-9 | CASSLEALGGYTF | TGTGCCAGCAGCTTAGAGGCATTAGGTGGCTACACCTTC
NA | NA | TRBJ2-3 | TRBV9 | CASSDGDTQYF | TGTGCCAGCAGCGACGGAGATACGCAGTATTTT
many | NA | TRBJ2-1 | TRBV11-2 | CASSLKRTEKGDEQFF | TGTGCCAGCAGCTTAAAAAGGACGGAAAAGGGCGATGAGCAGTTCTTC
few | NA | TRBJ2-2 | TRBV2 | CASRGHGRPGELFF | TGTGCCAGCAGGGGACACGGCCGTCCGGGGGAGCTGTTTTTT
few | TRBD1 | TRBJ2-1 | TRBV30 | CAWSPFDRGSYNEQFF | TGTGCCTGGAGTCCCTTTGACAGGGGGTCCTACAATGAGCAGTTCTTC
NA | TRBD1 | TRBJ1-2 | TRBV5-1 | CASSLGQGIPHYGYTF | TGCGCCAGCAGCCTGGGACAGGGGATCCCTCACTATGGCTACACCTTC
NA | NA | TRBJ2-7 | TRBV5-8 | CASSPGPYYHEQYF | TGTGCCAGCAGCCCTGGCCCTTATTACCACGAGCAGTACTTC
few | TRBD2 | TRBJ2-1 | TRBV3-1 | CASKRGGYDEQFF | TGTGCCAGCAAGCGCGGGGGGTACGATGAGCAGTTCTTC
few | TRBD1 | TRBJ2-7 | TRBV3-1 | CASTQGGSGTASYEQYF | TGTGCCAGCACCCAGGGTGGCTCCGGGACAGCGTCCTACGAGCAGTACTTC